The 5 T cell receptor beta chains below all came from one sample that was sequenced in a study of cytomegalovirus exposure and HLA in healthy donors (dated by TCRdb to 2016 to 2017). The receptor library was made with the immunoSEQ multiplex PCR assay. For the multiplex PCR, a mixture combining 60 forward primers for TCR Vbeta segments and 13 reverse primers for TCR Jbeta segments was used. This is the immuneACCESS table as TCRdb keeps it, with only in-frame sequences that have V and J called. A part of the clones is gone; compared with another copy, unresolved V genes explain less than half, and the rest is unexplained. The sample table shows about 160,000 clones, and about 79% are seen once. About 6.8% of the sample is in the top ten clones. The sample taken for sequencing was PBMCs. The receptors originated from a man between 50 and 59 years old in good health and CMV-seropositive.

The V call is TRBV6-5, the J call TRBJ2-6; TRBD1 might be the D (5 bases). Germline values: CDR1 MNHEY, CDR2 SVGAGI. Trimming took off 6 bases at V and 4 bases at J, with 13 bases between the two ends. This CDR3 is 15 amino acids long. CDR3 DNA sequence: TGTGCCAGCAGCCGAATAGGGGTCGGGGCCAACGTCCTGACTTTC. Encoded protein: CASSRIGVGANVLTF.

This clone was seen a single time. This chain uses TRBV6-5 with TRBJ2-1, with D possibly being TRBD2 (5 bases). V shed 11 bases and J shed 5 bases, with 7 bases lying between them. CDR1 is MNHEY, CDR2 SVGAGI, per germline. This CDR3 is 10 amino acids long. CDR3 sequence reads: CAVGNNEQFF. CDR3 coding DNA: TGTGCCGTCGGGAACAATGAGCAGTTCTTC.

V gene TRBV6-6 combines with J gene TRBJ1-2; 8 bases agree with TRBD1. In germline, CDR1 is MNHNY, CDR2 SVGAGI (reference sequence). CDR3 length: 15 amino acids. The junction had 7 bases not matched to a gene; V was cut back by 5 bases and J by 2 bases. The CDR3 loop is CASSATGGLNYGYTF. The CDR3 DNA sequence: TGTGCCAGCAGTGCAACAGGGGGTTTGAACTATGGCTACACCTTC.

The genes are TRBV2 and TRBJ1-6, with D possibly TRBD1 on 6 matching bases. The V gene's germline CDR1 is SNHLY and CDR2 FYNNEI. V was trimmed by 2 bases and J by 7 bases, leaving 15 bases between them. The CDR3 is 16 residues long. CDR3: CASSEIDGGMNSPLHF. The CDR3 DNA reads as TGTGCCAGCAGTGAAATAGATGGGGGCATGAATTCACCCCTCCACTTT.

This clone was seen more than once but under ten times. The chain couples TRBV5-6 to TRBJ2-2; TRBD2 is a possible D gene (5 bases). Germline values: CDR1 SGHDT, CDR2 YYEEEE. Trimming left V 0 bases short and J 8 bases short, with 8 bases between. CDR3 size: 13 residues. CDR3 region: CASSLVGEGELFF. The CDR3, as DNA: TGTGCCAGCAGCTTGGTCGGGGAAGGGGAGCTGTTTTTT.